This T cell receptor beta chain was sequenced during a study of tumor-infiltrating lymphocytes in localized non-small cell lung cancer. TCRdb keeps only in-frame clones here, not all; method: immunoSEQ multiplex PCR. The repertoire holds a few thousand clones, with 65% to 70% as singletons. Trimming shortened V by 0 bases and J by 0 bases, and 6 bases separated the two germline ends. The CDR3 totals 15 residues. Germline V gives CDR1 SEHNR, CDR2 FQNEAQ (reference sequence). This clonotype was obtained from a human donor with non-small cell lung cancer. The sequenced material came from uninvolved lung tissue not adjacent to the tumor. This chain connects TRBV7-9 to TRBJ2-1; no clear D. CDR3 sequence reads: CASSLASASYNEQFF. The CDR3 nucleotides read TGTGCCAGCAGCTTAGCGTCAGCCTCCTACAATGAGCAGTTCTTC.